This T cell receptor (beta chain) emerged from a study of T cell responses to AZD1222 COVID-19 vaccine. The CDR3 consists of 15 residues. Trimming at V came to 5 bases and at J to 4 bases, leaving 7 bases not matched to a gene. Germline V CDR1 and CDR2: LNHDA, SQIVND (reference sequence). Profiled with immunoSEQ multiplex PCR; TCRdb holds only in-frame clones, not every one. The sample lists around 160,000 clones, 94% occurring once. The chain joins TRBV19 to TRBJ1-2; 10 nucleotides align to TRBD1. The sequence was collected from an adult in good health. The sample was peripheral blood, taken on day 0 of AZD1222 vaccination. The CDR3 DNA sequence: TGTGCCAGTAGTTCGACAGGGGGCGATCTCTATGGCTACACCTTC. Protein: CASSSTGGDLYGYTF.